The source of this TCR beta chain is a study of cytomegalovirus exposure and HLA in healthy donors. General study findings and limits: TCR beta V- and J-gene trimming, according to a later analysis, was linked to a missense DCLRE1C variant.

CDR1 and CDR2 from the germline V gene are ENHRY and SYGVKD. V was clipped by 4 bases and J by 6 bases; unmatched bases: 12. CDR3 length equals 16 residues. Worth noting for this clone: Its cognate antigen is unknown.

PCR amplification relied on 60 Vbeta primers (plus 13 Jbeta primers). The table came from immunoSEQ multiplex PCR; TCRdb's copy has only in-frame clones and leaves some out. This table has approximately 84,000 clones, approximately 78% appearing once. The sequence derives from a male donor in good health and CMV-seropositive. Specimen: PBMCs. The V call is TRBV10-3, the J call TRBJ2-1, with 7 bases matching TRBD2. The CDR3 here is CAISGEGRAGFNEQFF. The CDR3 DNA is TGTGCCATCAGTGGCGAGGGGAGGGCCGGGTTCAATGAGCAGTTCTTC.